The present entry profiles one T cell receptor beta chain with its context. This specimen belongs to a study of blood T cell repertoires in COVID-19. V shed 6 bases and J shed 8 bases, with 16 bases lying between them. The CDR3 totals 12 residues. From germline, CDR1 is SQVTM and CDR2 ANQGSEA. Authors' data handling: Quantification of nucleated cells was approximated via reference gene primer amplification. Sequencing was performed with immunoSEQ multiplex PCR; in TCRdb, only in-frame clones are kept and a portion is missing. D and trimming come from the DNA, and the V and J calls and clone size come from that table. The data hold about 300,000 clones, with 90% observed a single time. Cohorts were determined from participant-reported clinical history.

The V and J genes are TRBV29-1 and TRBJ1-1; D might be TRBD1 (6 bases). The sequence was collected from a woman aged 25-40 years who had recovered from COVID-19. The specimen sequenced was PBMCs or T cells enriched from blood (not recorded which). The CDR3 DNA reads as TGCAGCGTCGGGAGGGGGTCCTCAGAAGCTTTCTTT. It specifies CSVGRGSSEAFF. The complete variable domain, with remaining parts taken from reference TRBV29-1 and TRBJ1-1, reads SAVISQKPSRDICQRGTSLTIQCQVDSQVTMMFWYRQQPGQSLTLIATANQGSEATYESGFVIDKFPISRPNLTFSTLTVSNMSPEDSSIYLCSVGRGSSEAFFGQGTRLTVV.